These 13 T cell receptor beta chains were all obtained from the same sample, sequenced in a study of shared clonotypes between healthy human individuals. Generated by immunoSEQ multiplex PCR, the TCRdb table keeps only in-frame clones and is missing some. This sample has over 700,000 clones, with over 55% found just once. Sequencing was carried out using memory CD4+ T cells sorted from blood. Subset indicated: CD45RA-negative fraction. The source of these receptors is a woman aged 30 to 39 in good health.

The V and J genes are TRBV19 and TRBJ1-2; D ambiguous. CDR3 size: 13 residues. Per the germline V gene, CDR1 is LNHDA and CDR2 is SQIVND (reference sequence). Deletions cut 1 base from V and 2 bases from J, with 5 bases between. CDR3 nucleotides: TGTGCCAGTAGTATAGGGGTAAACTATGGCTACACCTTC. It translates to CASSIGVNYGYTF.

This clone was observed a single time. This sequence joins TRBV19 and TRBJ1-2; maybe TRBD1 (6 bases). Germline V gives CDR1 LNHDA, CDR2 SQIVND (reference sequence). This CDR3 is built from 12 residues. V gave up 9 bases and J gave up 3 bases, with 11 bases separating them. Here the CDR3 reads CASRDIDYGYTF. As DNA, the CDR3 is TGTGCCAGCAGGGACATCGACTATGGCTACACCTTC.

V and J are TRBV28 and TRBJ1-2; TRBD1 agrees at 8 bases. Germline V gene lookup returns CDR1 MDHEN and CDR2 SYDVKM. The CDR3 length is 12 residues. V lost 6 bases to trimming and J lost 4 bases; unmatched junction nucleotides: 1. The CDR3 sequence is CASRQGGYGYTF. As DNA, the CDR3 is TGTGCCAGCAGACAGGGGGGCTATGGCTACACCTTC.

V gene TRBV10-1 combines with J gene TRBJ1-1; TRBD1 matches at 10 bases. CDR3 size: 16 residues. Germline assignment: CDR1 WNHNN and CDR2 SYGVQD (reference sequence). Losses at the gene ends were 2 bases for V and 4 bases for J; bases not matched to a gene: 7. The CDR3 region is CASSERQGARSTEAFF. The CDR3 DNA reads TGCGCCAGCAGTGAGAGACAGGGGGCGAGAAGCACTGAAGCTTTCTTT.

This chain connects TRBV12-5 to TRBJ2-1, with 7 nucleotides matching TRBD1. The CDR3 runs 15 residues. The ends lost 2 bases at V and 9 bases at J; junction bases unmatched: 10. Germline values: CDR1 LGHNT, CDR2 FRNRAP. CDR3 loop: CASGLSSIRGSEQFF. CDR3 nucleotide sequence: TGTGCTAGTGGTTTGTCCTCGATCAGGGGGAGTGAGCAGTTCTTC. Complete variable domain (other parts from reference TRBV12-5 and TRBJ2-1): DARVTQTPRHKVTEMGQEVTMRCQPILGHNTVFWYRQTMMQGLELLAYFRNRAPLDDSGMPKDRFSAEMPDATLATLKIQPSEPRDSAVYFCASGLSSIRGSEQFFGPGTRLTVL.

This clone occurred a few times. V gene TRBV7-8 combines with J gene TRBJ1-1; D perhaps matches TRBD1 (6 bases). V was trimmed by 3 bases and J by 0 bases, leaving 8 bases between them. The CDR3 totals 14 residues. CDR1 and CDR2 (germline): SGHVS, FQNEAQ. CDR3 loop: CASSFDRMNTEAFF. In DNA, the CDR3 is TGTGCCAGCAGCTTCGACAGGATGAACACTGAAGCTTTCTTT.

The chain employs TRBV10-3 and TRBJ2-1; D may correspond to TRBD1 or TRBD2 (5 bases each). CDR3 length: 16 residues. V lost 8 bases, J lost 8 bases, and 25 bases lay in between. Looked up from germline, CDR1 is ENHRY and CDR2 is SYGVKD. CDR3 sequence: CAIGTWEALRHYEQFF. Here the CDR3 DNA reads TGTGCCATCGGGACCTGGGAAGCTCTCAGGCACTATGAGCAGTTCTTC.

This clone was detected only a few times. V and J are TRBV10-1 and TRBJ2-5, with D hard to call. Germline values: CDR1 WNHNN, CDR2 SYGVQD (reference sequence). V was pared by 5 bases and J by 4 bases, with 20 bases between. This CDR3 is built from 16 residues. This CDR3 reads CASSQDPTGSRETQYF. CDR3 coding DNA: TGCGCCAGCAGTCAGGACCCTACGGGTAGTCGAGAGACCCAGTACTTC.

The chain combines TRBV15 with TRBJ1-5; no reliable D call. The CDR3 covers 15 residues. The germline V gene encodes CDR1 LNHNV and CDR2 YYDKDF (reference sequence). Trimming left V 5 bases short and J 0 bases short, with 11 bases between. The CDR3 sequence: CATSRSRHSNQPQHF. The CDR3, as DNA: TGTGCCACCAGCCGCAGCCGCCATAGCAATCAGCCCCAGCATTTT.

The gene calls are TRBV28 and TRBJ2-2; tentative D call: TRBD1 (6 bases). V was clipped by 6 bases and J by 4 bases, with 12 bases between them. The CDR3 contains 14 residues. Germline CDR1 MDHEN, CDR2 SYDVKM. CDR3 residues: CASRTGQFTGELFF. For the CDR3, the DNA is TGTGCCAGCAGGACAGGACAGTTCACCGGGGAGCTGTTTTTT.

The chain links TRBV28 to TRBJ2-7; D unresolved. Trimming shortened V by 8 bases and J by 5 bases, and 13 bases separated the two germline ends. CDR3 length: 12 amino acids. CDR1 and CDR2 (germline): MDHEN, SYDVKM. The CDR3 loop is CASAGVLDEQYF. DNA for the CDR3: TGTGCCAGCGCTGGGGTCCTAGACGAGCAGTACTTC.

V is TRBV5-8 and J is TRBJ2-7; no definite D call. Trimming removed 0 bases at V and 0 bases at J, with 10 bases between. In germline, CDR1 is SGHTS, CDR2 YDEGEE. The CDR3 runs 15 residues. CDR3 loop: CASSLGGQISYEQYF. For the CDR3, the DNA is TGTGCCAGCAGCTTGGGTGGGCAGATCTCCTACGAGCAGTACTTC.

The chain is built from TRBV19 and TRBJ2-3, with 12 nucleotides matching TRBD2. The V gene's germline CDR1 is LNHDA and CDR2 SQIVND (reference sequence). J gave up 7 bases and V 5 bases, and 4 bases lay outside the gene matches. The length of the CDR3 is 14 residues. This CDR3 reads CASSASGRANTQYF. The CDR3 DNA reads as TGTGCCAGTAGTGCTAGCGGGAGGGCCAATACGCAGTATTTT.